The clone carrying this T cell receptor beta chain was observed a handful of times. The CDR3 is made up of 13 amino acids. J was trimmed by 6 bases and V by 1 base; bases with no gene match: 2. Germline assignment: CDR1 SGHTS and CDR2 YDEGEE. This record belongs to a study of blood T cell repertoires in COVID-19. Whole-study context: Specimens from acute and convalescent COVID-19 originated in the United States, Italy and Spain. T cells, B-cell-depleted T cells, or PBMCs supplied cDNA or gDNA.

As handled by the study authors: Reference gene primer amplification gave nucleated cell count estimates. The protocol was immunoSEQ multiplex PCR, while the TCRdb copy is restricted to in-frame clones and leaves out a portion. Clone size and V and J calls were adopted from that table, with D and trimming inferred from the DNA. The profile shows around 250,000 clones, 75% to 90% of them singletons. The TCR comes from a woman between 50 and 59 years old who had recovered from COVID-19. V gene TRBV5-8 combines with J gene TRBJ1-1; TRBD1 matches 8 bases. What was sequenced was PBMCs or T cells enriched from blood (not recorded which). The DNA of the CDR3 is TGTGCCAGCAGCTTGACAGGGGGGGCTGAAGCTTTCTTT. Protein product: CASSLTGGAEAFF.